This TCR beta chain came from a study of shared clonotypes between healthy human individuals. Overall study findings and caveats: The sharing of 4.5% to 6.5% of naive CD4 clonotypes was seen across a handful of donors. Generally, estimated richness proved larger in naive subsets than it did in memory subsets.

Only in-frame clones appear in the TCRdb table, and some are missing; sequencing was by immunoSEQ multiplex PCR. The top ten clones hold over 1.5% of a sample with about 2.1 million clones, just over 90% of them seen once. Details on this clone: The antigen is undetermined. The CDR3 ends on some other residue instead of the conserved phenylalanine or tryptophan, so this is likely a read error. Because the CDR3's place on the DNA is in doubt, the DNA is left out and the CDR3 is given as listed by TCRdb.

Germline V gene sequence: CDR1 LNHDA, CDR2 SQIVND (reference sequence). Both ends counted, the CDR3 spans 10 residues. Terminally differentiated effector memory CD45RA+ cells were excluded from the naive CD8 cells, which were CD45RO-negative and positively selected for CCR7. Material for sequencing was naive CD8+ T cells from PBMCs. The source is a man younger than 35 in good health. Some clones in this sample may be carry-over from other donors' samples. This chain joins TRBV19 and TRBJ1-2. CDR3 protein: CASSIGEGRV.